This T cell receptor (beta chain) originates from a study of blood T cell repertoires in COVID-19. Source study methods: From reference gene primer amplification, estimates of nucleated cell counts were derived. Data came from immunoSEQ multiplex PCR; TCRdb stores just in-frame clones and leaves some out. D and trimming were read from the DNA, whereas the V and J calls and clone size are those reported in that table. The profile shows around 450,000 clones, about 85% of them singletons. Living in about two dozen US areas, the participants were between about 18 and 100 years of age. Assignments of participants to cohorts depended upon their own reported clinical history. Germline V gene data show CDR1 as SGHAT and CDR2 as FQNNGV. There are 15 residues in the CDR3. The V gene lost 1 base and the J gene lost 0 bases, with 7 bases spanning the gap.

The source material was PBMCs or T cells enriched from blood (not recorded which). This TCR was recovered from a woman younger than 30 with acute COVID-19. This chain connects TRBV11-2 to TRBJ1-5; D unclear. CDR3 loop: CASSLGPYSNQPQHF. DNA of the CDR3: TGTGCCAGCAGCTTAGGGCCGTATAGCAATCAGCCCCAGCATTTT.